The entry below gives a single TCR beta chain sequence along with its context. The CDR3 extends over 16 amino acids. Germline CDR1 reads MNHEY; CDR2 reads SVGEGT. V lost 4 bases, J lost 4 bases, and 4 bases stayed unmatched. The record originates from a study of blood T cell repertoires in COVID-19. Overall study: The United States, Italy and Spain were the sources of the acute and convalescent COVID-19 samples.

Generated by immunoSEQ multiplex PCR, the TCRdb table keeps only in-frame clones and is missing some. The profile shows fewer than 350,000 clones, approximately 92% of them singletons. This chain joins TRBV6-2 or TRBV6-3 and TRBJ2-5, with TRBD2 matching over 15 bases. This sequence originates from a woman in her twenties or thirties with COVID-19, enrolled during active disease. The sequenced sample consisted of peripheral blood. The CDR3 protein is CASSLGLAGGGETQYF. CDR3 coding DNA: TGTGCCAGCAGTTTGGGACTAGCGGGAGGAGGAGAGACCCAGTACTTC.